One and the same sample provided the 25 T cell receptor beta chains below, sequenced in a study of blood T cell repertoires in COVID-19. The assay was immunoSEQ multiplex PCR, and TCRdb's table has in-frame clones only and misses some. The sample carries approximately 14,000 clones, roughly 84% recorded once. Sequenced material: peripheral blood. The receptors stem from a man over 45 with active COVID-19.

The chain carries TRBV4-2 and TRBJ1-1; 7 bases align to TRBD1. The CDR3 spans 14 residues. Losses at the gene ends were 1 base for V and 6 bases for J; bases not matched to a gene: 5. Germline CDR1 reads LGHNA; CDR2 reads YNFKEQ. The CDR3 loop is CASSQGQGLAEAFF. Written as DNA, the CDR3 is TGTGCCAGCAGCCAAGGACAGGGTTTGGCTGAAGCTTTCTTT.

The chain employs TRBV27 and TRBJ1-3, with 10 bases identical to TRBD1. V lost 5 bases, J lost 0 bases, and 4 bases stayed unmatched. The length of the CDR3 is 16 residues. Germline loops: CDR1 MNHEY, CDR2 SMNVEV (reference sequence). CDR3 in DNA: TGTGCCAGCAGTCCTCGGACAGGGGGCTCTGGAAACACCATATATTTT. Its translation is CASSPRTGGSGNTIYF.

This clone was picked up one time. The chain combines TRBV27 with TRBJ2-7; tentative D call: TRBD2 (5 bases). CDR1 and CDR2 from the germline V gene are MNHEY and SMNVEV (reference sequence). CDR3 length: 15 amino acids. The germline V and J ends were trimmed by 0 bases and 1 base, with 10 bases remaining between them. CDR3 in DNA: TGTGCCAGCAGTTTATCCGGACTGGGATCCTACGAGCAGTACTTC. This sequence encodes CASSLSGLGSYEQYF.

V gene TRBV4-1 combines with J gene TRBJ2-5; a possible D gene is TRBD1 (6 bases). Germline V lookup: CDR1 MGHRA, CDR2 YSYEKL. The length of the CDR3 is 15 residues. The V end was cut by 1 base, the J end by 3 bases, with 12 bases between. CDR3 loop: CASSQGRGGEETQYF. DNA for the CDR3: TGCGCCAGCAGCCAAGGCCGAGGGGGAGAAGAGACCCAGTACTTC.

The chain employs TRBV5-1 and TRBJ2-7; 7 bases are a match to TRBD1. The junction had 11 bases not matched to a gene; V was cut back by 4 bases and J by 1 base. Per germline, CDR1 SGHRS and CDR2 YFSETQ. The CDR3 totals 16 residues. The CDR3 nucleotides are TGCGCCAGCAGCGGATACACGGGACAGCTATCCTACGAGCAGTACTTC. Translation gives CASSGYTGQLSYEQYF.

V gene TRBV7-7 combines with J gene TRBJ2-2; 16 nucleotides line up with TRBD2. In germline, CDR1 is SSHAT, CDR2 FNYEAQ (reference sequence). This CDR3 has 18 amino acids. V shed 5 bases, J shed 3 bases, and the junction held 6 bases outside the gene matches. The CDR3 is CASSPGLAGGPDTGELFF. CDR3 sequence (DNA): TGTGCCAGCAGCCCGGGACTAGCGGGAGGGCCCGACACCGGGGAGCTGTTTTTT.

This chain links TRBV7-8 with TRBJ1-6; D is possibly TRBD1 (6 bases). CDR1 and CDR2 from the germline V gene are SGHVS and FQNEAQ. The CDR3 loop spans 16 amino acids. The V gene lost 2 bases and the J gene lost 0 bases, with 8 bases spanning the gap. The CDR3 reads CASSLQGSSYNSPLHF. DNA for the CDR3: TGTGCCAGCAGCTTACAGGGGAGCTCCTATAATTCACCCCTCCACTTT.

The chain recombines TRBV7-8 with TRBJ1-5, with 10 bases lining up with TRBD1. The CDR3 sequence is 15 residues long. Germline V gene sequence: CDR1 SGHVS, CDR2 FQNEAQ. V shed 5 bases and J 3 bases; nucleotides not matched to a gene: 4. The CDR3, as DNA: TGTGCCAGCAGCCCGGGACAGGGGTTCAATCAGCCCCAGCATTTT. Translated, it gives CASSPGQGFNQPQHF.

This chain connects TRBV6-6 to TRBJ2-7, with D possibly being TRBD2 (6 bases). V was clipped by 4 bases and J by 2 bases, with 12 bases between them. Germline V CDR1 and CDR2: MNHNY, SVGAGI (reference sequence). The CDR3 has 14 residues. DNA of the CDR3: TGTGCCAGCAGTTCCAAGGAGGGCCCCTACGAGCAGTACTTC. Protein sequence: CASSSKEGPYEQYF.

This sequence joins TRBV9 and TRBJ2-7; the match to TRBD2 covers 7 bases. Germline CDR1 and CDR2: SGDLS and YYNGEE. The CDR3 extends over 13 amino acids. V lost 0 bases to trimming and J lost 6 bases; unmatched junction nucleotides: 3. The CDR3 protein is CASSVVSGGEQYF. The CDR3 DNA follows: TGTGCCAGCAGCGTAGTGTCGGGGGGCGAGCAGTACTTC.

The chain combines TRBV2 with TRBJ2-7, with 10 bases lining up with TRBD1. J gave up 6 bases and V 4 bases, and 9 bases lay outside the gene matches. The CDR3 spans 15 residues. Germline assignment: CDR1 SNHLY and CDR2 FYNNEI. The CDR3, as DNA: TGTGCCAGCAGTGGAAGGCGGGACAGGGGCTCCGAGCAGTACTTC. Its translation: CASSGRRDRGSEQYF.

The gene calls are TRBV15 and TRBJ2-7; tentative D call: TRBD2 (5 bases). Germline loops: CDR1 LNHNV, CDR2 YYDKDF (reference sequence). V lost 5 bases to trimming and J lost 0 bases, with 11 bases between them. CDR3 length: 14 residues. The CDR3 nucleotides are TGTGCCACCAGCCCGCCGGGAAACTCCTACGAGCAGTACTTC. The encoded protein is CATSPPGNSYEQYF.

This chain uses TRBV5-4 with TRBJ2-1; perhaps TRBD2 as D (5 bases). From germline, CDR1 is SGHNT and CDR2 YYREEE (reference sequence). The CDR3 extends over 15 amino acids. The ends were cut back, 4 bases at V and 3 bases at J, with 14 bases in the middle. DNA for the CDR3: TGTGCCAGCAGCCCTTCTAGCCTTATCTACAATGAGCAGTTCTTC. It yields the protein CASSPSSLIYNEQFF.

The chain employs TRBV7-9 and TRBJ2-3, with 9 bases matching TRBD2. The germline V gene has CDR1 SEHNR and CDR2 FQNEAQ (reference sequence). This CDR3 spans 16 amino acids. Losses at the gene ends were 5 bases for V and 0 bases for J; bases not matched to a gene: 6. The DNA of the CDR3 is TGTGCCAGCAGCCCGACTAGCGGAGCTAGCACAGATACGCAGTATTTT. Translating gives CASSPTSGASTDTQYF.

CDR3 DNA sequence: TGTGCCAGCAGCTTAAACCCGGGACTAGGAGAGACCCAGTACTTC. Residues: CASSLNPGLGETQYF. The V and J genes are TRBV7-3 and TRBJ2-5; 8 bases are shared with TRBD2. The CDR3 length is 15 residues. V was pared by 1 base and J by 4 bases, with 5 bases of the junction left unmatched. Per the germline V gene, CDR1 is SGHTA and CDR2 is FQGTGA.

The V gene is TRBV6-1, the J gene TRBJ2-7, with D unresolved. Germline V gives CDR1 MNHNS, CDR2 SASEGT. The CDR3 is 11 amino acids. The V end lost 3 bases, the J end lost 2 bases, and 2 bases lay between the germline ends. DNA of the CDR3: TGTGCCAGCAGTGACGCCTACGAGCAGTACTTC. Translated: CASSDAYEQYF.

The chain recombines TRBV5-6 with TRBJ2-3; D remains ambiguous. CDR1 is SGHDT and CDR2 is YYEEEE in the germline V gene. Trimming removed 1 base from V and 5 bases from J, with 8 bases in between. The CDR3 runs 13 residues. The CDR3 sequence: CASSLNRGDTQYF. The CDR3 nucleotides read TGTGCCAGCAGCTTGAACCGAGGAGATACGCAGTATTTT.

This clone was recorded only once. The chain recombines TRBV4-1 with TRBJ2-7; 12 nucleotides agree with TRBD1. This CDR3 comprises 13 residues. CDR1 MGHRA and CDR2 YSYEKL come from the germline V gene. V lost 8 bases to trimming and J lost 6 bases; unmatched junction nucleotides: 5. CDR3 sequence: CASGRDRGREQYF. The CDR3 region has the DNA TGCGCCAGCGGCCGGGACAGGGGGCGCGAGCAGTACTTC.

The rearrangement links TRBV5-6 to TRBJ2-7, with 9 positions matching TRBD1. The CDR3 consists of 16 residues. V lost 4 bases, J lost 2 bases, and 10 bases stayed unmatched. CDR1 is SGHDT and CDR2 is YYEEEE in the germline V gene. Here the CDR3 reads CASSPPGTGITYEQYF. Written as DNA, the CDR3 is TGTGCCAGCAGCCCGCCGGGGACAGGGATTACCTACGAGCAGTACTTC.

This chain uses TRBV11-2 with TRBJ2-1, with 14 bases that match TRBD2. The trim removed 5 bases at V and 8 bases at J, leaving 11 bases unmatched. The CDR3 consists of 17 residues. Germline CDR1 and CDR2: SGHAT and FQNNGV. The CDR3 DNA follows: TGTGCCAGCAGCCCTACCTTGACTAGCGGGAGGGCCTATGAGCAGTTCTTC. This sequence encodes CASSPTLTSGRAYEQFF.

The chain has TRBV11-2 and TRBJ2-2; D is unresolved. The CDR3 sequence is 15 residues long. V gave up 3 bases and J gave up 6 bases, with 14 bases separating them. Germline values: CDR1 SGHAT, CDR2 FQNNGV. CDR3 loop: CASSLSGGRAGELFF. The CDR3 nucleotides read TGTGCCAGCAGCTTGAGTGGCGGCCGAGCCGGGGAGCTGTTTTTT.

The rearrangement links TRBV5-1 to TRBJ2-2, with TRBD2 matching 7 bases. The germline CDR1 and CDR2 sequences are SGHRS and YFSETQ. V dropped 3 bases and J dropped 4; count of bases not matched to a gene: 3. The length of the CDR3 is 14 residues. The DNA for the CDR3 is TGCGCCAGCAGCTGGGAGGGAAGCACCGGGGAGCTGTTTTTT. This codes for CASSWEGSTGELFF.

The rearrangement uses TRBV27 and TRBJ2-7; tentative D call: TRBD2 (5 bases). CDR3 length: 15 residues. The V end lost 5 bases, the J end lost 7 bases, and 21 bases lay between the germline ends. Germline loops: CDR1 MNHEY, CDR2 SMNVEV (reference sequence). CDR3: CASSPDSRGWGEQYF. In DNA form, the CDR3 reads TGTGCCAGCAGTCCGGACTCGCGAGGGTGGGGTGAGCAGTACTTC.

The chain recombines TRBV11-3 with TRBJ2-2; D is possibly TRBD1 (6 bases). Per the germline V gene, CDR1 is SGHNT and CDR2 is YENEEA. V lost 3 bases and J lost 5, with 10 bases in between. CDR3 length: 14 residues. The CDR3 loop is CASSFRGNTGELFF. The CDR3 DNA follows: TGTGCCAGCAGCTTCAGGGGAAATACCGGGGAGCTGTTTTTT.

The gene calls are TRBV29-1 and TRBJ1-5, with D maybe TRBD1 (5 bases). This CDR3 contains 14 residues. Trimming pared 4 bases from V and 4 bases from J, leaving 14 bases between. CDR1 is SQVTM, CDR2 ANQGSEA, per germline. CDR3 sequence (DNA): TGCAGCGTTGTTTCGGGGGGTATTAATCAGCCCCAGCATTTT. This codes for CSVVSGGINQPQHF.